This T cell receptor beta chain appears in the sequencing data of a study of T cell responses to AZD1222 COVID-19 vaccine. About the study: The study pooled second doses at about 4 or about 12 weeks.

In the case of this clone: Its target is not known.

Study findings and constraints: Donors were chiefly white British, with a greater number of females, and clonal diversity was perhaps underestimated.

TCRdb keeps only in-frame clones here, not all; method: immunoSEQ multiplex PCR. The sample shows 90,000 or so clones, around nine tenths of them seen only once. The sequence came from an adult in good health. Here the sequenced sample was peripheral blood, taken on day 0 of AZD1222 vaccination.

DNA for the CDR3: TGTGCCAGCTCACCACCTCCAGGGGCTTCCTACGAGCAGTACTTC. Its translation is CASSPPPGASYEQYF. J is TRBJ2-7 and V is TRBV18; D is possibly TRBD1 (6 bases). Between the trimmed V and J ends, which lost 0 bases and 1 base, there was a span of 10 bases. This CDR3 is 15 amino acids long. Germline loops: CDR1 KGHSH, CDR2 LQKENI.